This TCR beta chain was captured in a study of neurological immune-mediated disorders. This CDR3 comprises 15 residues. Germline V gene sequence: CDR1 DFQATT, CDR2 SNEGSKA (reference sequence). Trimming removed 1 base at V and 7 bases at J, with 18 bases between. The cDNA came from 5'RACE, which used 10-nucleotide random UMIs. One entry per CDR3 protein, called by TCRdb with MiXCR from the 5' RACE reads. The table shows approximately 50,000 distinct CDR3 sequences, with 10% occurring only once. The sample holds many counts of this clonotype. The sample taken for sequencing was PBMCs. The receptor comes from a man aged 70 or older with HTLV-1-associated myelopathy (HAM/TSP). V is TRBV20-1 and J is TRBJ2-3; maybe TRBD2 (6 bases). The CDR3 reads CSARGLVGNTNTQYF. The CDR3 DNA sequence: TGCAGTGCTAGAGGACTAGTTGGGAATACGAATACGCAGTATTTT.